The rows below give T cell receptor beta chains drawn from one sample of a study of blood T cells in healthy people across ages. TCRdb called the 5' RACE reads again in MiXCR, with one record for every CDR3 protein. The sample shows about 1.4 million distinct CDR3 sequences, approximately 63% of them seen only once. The specimen was blood. These receptors were obtained from a man aged 18 to 29 in good health. The CDR3 runs from the conserved cysteine through the conserved F or W. Fields, in order: CDR3 length, clone size, D gene, V gene, J gene, CDR3 protein, CDR3 DNA. The D gene is left open where the match is weak. Size is stated for part of the rows, as once, few or many counts, or as a class when the clone is expanded.

>15|-|TRBD1|TRBV19|TRBJ1-1
CASSDPGGGYTEAFF
TGTGCCAGTAGCGACCCAGGGGGCGGCTACACTGAAGCTTTCTTT
>13|-|TRBD1|TRBV7-2|TRBJ2-7
CATRQGVSYEQYF
TGTGCCACCCGACAGGGAGTAAGCTACGAGCAGTACTTC
>15|-|TRBD2|TRBV9|TRBJ2-7
CASSGPGGGWNEQYF
TGTGCCAGCAGCGGACCGGGGGGGGGCTGGAACGAGCAGTACTTC
>13|-|-|TRBV6-1|TRBJ2-7
CASSEYRSYEQYF
TGTGCCAGCAGTGAATACAGATCCTACGAGCAGTACTTC
>14|-|-|TRBV28|TRBJ1-2
CASSRMGRRQSSTF
TGTGCCAGCAGTCGAATGGGTCGTCGACAGTCTAGTACCTTC
>15|few|-|TRBV7-2|TRBJ2-1
CASSLELPVYNEQFF
TGTGCCAGCAGCTTAGAACTTCCCGTTTACAATGAGCAGTTCTTC
>13|-|-|TRBV20-1|TRBJ1-3
CSARGGGKDTIYF
TGCAGTGCTAGAGGGGGGGGGAAAGACACCATATATTTT
>12|-|-|TRBV29-1|TRBJ1-1
CSVGQSNTEAFF
TGCAGCGTTGGTCAGTCGAACACTGAAGCTTTCTTT
>15|-|-|TRBV28|TRBJ2-7
CASSSVKKSPREQYF
TGTGCCAGCAGTTCCGTGAAGAAATCCCCGCGCGAGCAGTACTTC
>18|-|TRBD1|TRBV6-1|TRBJ1-2
CASSDFGVFGTGNGGYTF
TGTGCCAGCAGTGATTTCGGGGTGTTCGGGACAGGAAATGGGGGCTACACCTTC
>18|-|TRBD1|TRBV4-1|TRBJ2-3
CASSQVHLGQGDTDTQYF
TGCGCCAGCAGCCAAGTGCACCTGGGACAGGGGGACACGGATACGCAGTATTTT
>16|-|-|TRBV29-1|TRBJ2-1
CSVEGFLAGSYDEQFF
TGCAGCGTTGAAGGGTTCCTAGCAGGGAGCTACGATGAGCAGTTCTTC
>16|-|TRBD2|TRBV29-1|TRBJ2-1
CSVGSSGRGPYNEQFF
TGCAGCGTTGGGTCCAGCGGGAGGGGACCATACAATGAGCAGTTCTTC
>14|-|-|TRBV11-2|TRBJ2-7
CASSLVQAAGEQYF
TGTGCCAGCAGCTTAGTACAGGCCGCGGGCGAGCAGTACTTC
>16|-|TRBD1|TRBV27|TRBJ2-3
CASFRTGPPITDTQYF
TGTGCCAGCTTCCGGACAGGGCCACCCATCACAGATACGCAGTATTTT
>14|-|TRBD1|TRBV15|TRBJ1-5
CATSRTRGNQPQHF
TGTGCCACCAGCAGGACCAGGGGGAATCAGCCCCAGCATTTT
>13|-|-|TRBV20-1|TRBJ2-6
CSARGQSQIDLTF
TGCAGTGCTAGAGGACAGTCCCAGATCGACCTGACTTTC
>13|-|-|TRBV4-1|TRBJ2-1
CASSHTGSNEQFF
TGCGCCAGCAGCCACACGGGTTCAAATGAGCAGTTCTTC
>16|-|-|TRBV4-1|TRBJ2-7
CASSQDREWAAYEQYF
TGCGCCAGCAGCCAAGATCGAGAGTGGGCGGCCTACGAGCAGTACTTC
>16|-|-|TRBV4-3|TRBJ1-2
CASSQEFGTLNYGYTF
TGCGCCAGCAGCCAAGAGTTTGGGACACTAAACTATGGCTACACCTTT
>19|-|TRBD1|TRBV28|TRBJ1-4
CASSLSVPARGRIYEKLFF
TGTGCCAGCAGTTTGTCAGTCCCCGCCAGGGGGCGCATCTATGAAAAACTGTTTTTT
>14|-|TRBD2|TRBV6-5|TRBJ2-7
CASSSGGGPYEQYF
TGTGCCAGCAGCTCGGGCGGGGGGCCCTACGAGCAGTACTTC
>15|-|-|TRBV10-2|TRBJ2-5
CASSESWASYNEQYF
TGCGCCAGCAGTGAGTCTTGGGCGTCCTACAATGAGCAGTACTTC
>15|few|-|TRBV6-2/TRBV6-3|TRBJ2-5
CASSYYTGYQETQYF
TGTGCCAGCAGTTATTATACTGGCTACCAAGAGACCCAGTACTTC
>16|-|-|TRBV20-1|TRBJ1-1
CSASFPRGVMNTEAFF
TGCAGTGCTAGTTTTCCCCGGGGAGTTATGAACACTGAAGCTTTCTTT
>15|-|-|TRBV25-1|TRBJ1-2
CASSVGGDHERGYTF
TGTGCCAGCAGCGTAGGAGGGGACCACGAGAGGGGCTACACCTTC